This T cell receptor beta chain was captured in a study of regulatory T cells. Trimming took 6 bases from V and 4 from J; bases not matched to a gene: 3. The CDR3 has 13 amino acids. Germline CDR1 is KGHSH and CDR2 is LQKENI. A note on this clone: Its antigen is still unknown.

Patients, 2 to 39 years old, had expanded memory T-cell proportions. Amplification used 52 TRBV primers and 13 TRBJ primers. Clones were read by immunoSEQ multiplex PCR, and TCRdb kept only the in-frame ones, dropping some. The sample includes under 45,000 clones, about nine tenths seen only once; the top ten take more than 2%. General study findings and limits: In CD3G-deficient patients, conventional CD4+ T cells were enriched for hydrophobic CDR3 residues at positions 6 and 7.

The sample taken for sequencing was conventional CD4+ T cells sorted from blood. This receptor was obtained from a person aged 18 to 30 with CD3G deficiency. The J gene is TRBJ2-3, the V gene TRBV18, with 8 bases fitting TRBD2. CDR3 amino acids: CASSLSGADTQYF. DNA of the CDR3: TGTGCCAGCTCTCTTAGCGGGGCAGATACGCAGTATTTT.